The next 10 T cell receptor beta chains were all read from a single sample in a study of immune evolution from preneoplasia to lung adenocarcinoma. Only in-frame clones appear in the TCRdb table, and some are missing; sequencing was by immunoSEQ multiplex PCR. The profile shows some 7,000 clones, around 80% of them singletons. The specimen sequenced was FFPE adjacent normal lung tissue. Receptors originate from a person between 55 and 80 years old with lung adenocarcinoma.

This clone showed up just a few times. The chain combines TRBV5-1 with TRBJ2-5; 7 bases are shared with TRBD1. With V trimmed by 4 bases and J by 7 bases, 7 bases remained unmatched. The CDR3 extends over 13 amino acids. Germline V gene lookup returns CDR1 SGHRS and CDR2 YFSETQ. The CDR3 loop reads CASSPGQRGTQYF. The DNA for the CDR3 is TGCGCCAGCAGCCCGGGACAGAGAGGGACCCAGTACTTC.

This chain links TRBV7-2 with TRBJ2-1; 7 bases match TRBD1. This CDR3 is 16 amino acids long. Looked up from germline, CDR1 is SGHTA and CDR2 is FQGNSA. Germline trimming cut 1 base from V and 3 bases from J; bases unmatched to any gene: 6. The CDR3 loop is CASSLGGQPYYNEQFF. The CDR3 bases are TGTGCCAGCAGCTTAGGGGGACAGCCCTACTACAATGAGCAGTTCTTC.

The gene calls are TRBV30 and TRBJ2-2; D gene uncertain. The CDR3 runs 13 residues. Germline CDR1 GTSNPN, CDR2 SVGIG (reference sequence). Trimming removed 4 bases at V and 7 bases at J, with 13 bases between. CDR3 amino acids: CAWTASLVGELFF. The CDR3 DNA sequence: TGTGCCTGGACGGCTAGTTTAGTCGGGGAGCTGTTTTTT.

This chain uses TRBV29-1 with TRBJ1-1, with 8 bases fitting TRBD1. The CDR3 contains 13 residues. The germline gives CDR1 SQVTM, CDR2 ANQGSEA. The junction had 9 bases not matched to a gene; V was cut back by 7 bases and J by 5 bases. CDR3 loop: CSASRTGRTEAFF. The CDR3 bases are TGCAGCGCCTCACGGACAGGGAGAACTGAAGCTTTCTTT.

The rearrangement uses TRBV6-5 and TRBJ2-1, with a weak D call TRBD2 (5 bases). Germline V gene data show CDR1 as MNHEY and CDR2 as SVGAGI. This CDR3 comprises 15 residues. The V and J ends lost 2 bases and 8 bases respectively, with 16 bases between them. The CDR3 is CASSYSGRSIHEQFF. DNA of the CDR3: TGTGCCAGCAGTTACAGCGGTCGATCGATCCATGAGCAGTTCTTC.

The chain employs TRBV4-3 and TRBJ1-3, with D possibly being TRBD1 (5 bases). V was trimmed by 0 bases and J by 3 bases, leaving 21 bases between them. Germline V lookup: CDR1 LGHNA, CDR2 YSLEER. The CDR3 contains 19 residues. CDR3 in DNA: TGCGCCAGCAGCCAAGAGGAGGTCGCGGGGGATCCCTTTGGAAACACCATATATTTT. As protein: CASSQEEVAGDPFGNTIYF.

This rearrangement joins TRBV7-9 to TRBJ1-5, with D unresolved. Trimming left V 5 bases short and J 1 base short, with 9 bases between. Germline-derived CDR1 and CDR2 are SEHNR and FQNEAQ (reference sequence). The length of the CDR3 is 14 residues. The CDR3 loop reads CASSQDGSNQPQHF. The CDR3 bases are TGTGCCAGCAGCCAAGACGGGAGCAATCAGCCCCAGCATTTT.

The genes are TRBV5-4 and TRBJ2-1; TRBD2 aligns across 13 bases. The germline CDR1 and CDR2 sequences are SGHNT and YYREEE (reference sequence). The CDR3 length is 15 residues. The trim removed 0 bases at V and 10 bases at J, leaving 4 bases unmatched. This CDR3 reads CASSLGGLAGLEQFF. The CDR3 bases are TGTGCCAGCAGCTTGGGGGGACTAGCGGGGTTAGAGCAGTTCTTC.

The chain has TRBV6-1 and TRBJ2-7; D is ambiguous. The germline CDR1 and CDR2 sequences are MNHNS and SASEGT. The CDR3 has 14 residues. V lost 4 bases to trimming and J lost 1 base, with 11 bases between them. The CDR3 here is CASSGPVPSYEQYF. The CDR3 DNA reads TGTGCCAGCAGTGGTCCGGTTCCGTCCTACGAGCAGTACTTC.

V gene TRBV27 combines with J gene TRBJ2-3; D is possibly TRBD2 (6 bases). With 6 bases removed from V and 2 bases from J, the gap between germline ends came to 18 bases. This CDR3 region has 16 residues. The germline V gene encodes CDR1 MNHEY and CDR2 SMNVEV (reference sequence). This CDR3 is CASSFRRGTTTDTQYF. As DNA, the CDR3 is TGTGCCAGCAGCTTTCGGCGGGGTACAACCACAGATACGCAGTATTTT.